The 26 T cell receptor beta chains below were found in one sample sequenced in a study of T cell responses to AZD1222 COVID-19 vaccine. Measured with immunoSEQ multiplex PCR; TCRdb has only the in-frame clones, and not every one. The sample has 160,000 or so clones; roughly 94% are singletons. This sample comprised peripheral blood, obtained 28 days after the second AZD1222 dose. The receptors shown here come from an adult who received the AZD1222 COVID-19 vaccine.

The rearrangement uses TRBV6-6 and TRBJ2-3, with 8 bases matching TRBD1. From germline, CDR1 is MNHNY and CDR2 SVGAGI (reference sequence). This CDR3 has 14 amino acids. Unmatched junction bases numbered 9, after V lost 5 bases and J lost 8 bases. The chain's CDR3 is CASSPPDRGGTQYF. In DNA, the CDR3 is TGTGCCAGCAGTCCTCCCGACAGGGGTGGTACGCAGTATTTT.

This rearrangement joins TRBV30 to TRBJ1-4; possibly TRBD1 for D (5 bases). With 2 bases removed from V and 0 bases from J, the gap between germline ends came to 7 bases. The V gene's germline CDR1 is GTSNPN and CDR2 SVGIG (reference sequence). This CDR3 is 14 amino acids long. CDR3 nucleotides: TGTGCCTGGAGTCACAGGACAACTAATGAAAAACTGTTTTTT. Amino acid sequence: CAWSHRTTNEKLFF.

This clone has only a few counts. This rearrangement joins TRBV19 to TRBJ2-7; no clear D gene. The CDR3 has 13 residues. The V end was cut by 5 bases, the J end by 3 bases, with 11 bases between. Germline lookup yields CDR1 LNHDA and CDR2 SQIVND (reference sequence). The CDR3 DNA sequence: TGTGCCAGTAGTCCGACGATGGGCTACGAGCAGTACTTC. Protein: CASSPTMGYEQYF.

The V gene is TRBV5-4, the J gene TRBJ1-2, with D possibly TRBD1 on 5 matching bases. This CDR3 has 13 residues. Per germline, CDR1 SGHNT and CDR2 YYREEE (reference sequence). V lost 4 bases and J 8 bases, leaving 15 bases between the germline ends. The CDR3 nucleotides are TGTGCCAGCAGCCCGACAGCTGTGGGCGGCTACACCTTC. Translation gives CASSPTAVGGYTF.

The chain combines TRBV11-3 with TRBJ2-1; 9 bases agree with TRBD2. The trim removed 5 bases at V and 6 bases at J, leaving 5 bases unmatched. The length of the CDR3 is 14 residues. Germline CDR1 is SGHNT and CDR2 is YENEEA. Here the CDR3 reads CASSTGLAANEQFF. Written as DNA, the CDR3 is TGTGCCAGCAGCACGGGACTAGCCGCCAATGAGCAGTTCTTC.

The count of this clone is one. The chain couples TRBV19 to TRBJ1-2; D remains ambiguous. This CDR3 is built from 12 residues. CDR1 and CDR2 from the germline V gene are LNHDA and SQIVND (reference sequence). V lost 8 bases and J 4 bases, leaving 11 bases between the germline ends. As DNA, the CDR3 is TGTGCCAGTTCCAGGAATTCCTATGGCTACACCTTC. Translating gives CASSRNSYGYTF.

V usage is TRBV7-2 and J usage is TRBJ2-7; 7 bases fit TRBD1. Trimming cost V 5 bases and J 4 bases; bases outside gene matches: 8. The CDR3 covers 14 residues. The germline gives CDR1 SGHTA, CDR2 FQGNSA. For the CDR3, the DNA is TGTGCCAGCAGCCTCCGGACAGGAAAGTACGAGCAGTACTTC. Protein: CASSLRTGKYEQYF.

The V call is TRBV18, the J call TRBJ2-7; D unresolved. V lost 6 bases, J lost 0 bases, and 9 bases lay in between. Germline-derived CDR1 and CDR2 are KGHSH and LQKENI. The CDR3 has 13 residues. The CDR3 DNA follows: TGTGCCAGCTCCCTCGGGCACTCCTACGAGCAGTACTTC. Protein sequence: CASSLGHSYEQYF.

This chain links TRBV6-2 or TRBV6-3 with TRBJ1-4; 8 bases match TRBD1. The trim removed 6 bases at V and 0 bases at J, leaving 6 bases unmatched. The CDR3 length is 16 residues. The V gene's germline CDR1 is MNHEY and CDR2 SVGEGT. The CDR3 reads CASSTRDRTTNEKLFF. DNA for the CDR3: TGTGCCAGCAGCACTCGGGACAGGACAACTAATGAAAAACTGTTTTTT.

The chain joins TRBV6-5 to TRBJ1-6; D remains unclear. Germline-derived CDR1 and CDR2 are MNHEY and SVGAGI. The CDR3 totals 14 residues. The CDR3 DNA follows: TGTGGCATTTTAAGGAGCTCCTATAATTCACCCCTCCACTTT. Its translation is CGILRSSYNSPLHF.

V and J are TRBV27 and TRBJ1-4, with D unresolved. Germline V gene data show CDR1 as MNHEY and CDR2 as SMNVEV (reference sequence). Trimming stripped 5 bases from V and 0 bases from J, with 10 bases between. CDR3 length: 15 residues. The CDR3 DNA reads TGTGCCAGCAGTGACCGACGGGCAACTAATGAAAAACTGTTTTTT. This sequence encodes CASSDRRATNEKLFF.

This chain joins TRBV6-5 and TRBJ2-5; 9 positions agree with TRBD1. The ends lost 6 bases at V and 3 bases at J; junction bases unmatched: 5. Germline-derived CDR1 and CDR2 are MNHEY and SVGAGI. This CDR3 is built from 14 residues. The DNA for the CDR3 is TGTGCCAGCAGCACGGACAGGGGCGAAGAGACCCAGTACTTC. Translation gives CASSTDRGEETQYF.

This clone is a singleton in its sample. The rearrangement joins TRBV7-9 to TRBJ1-2; D is unclear. CDR1 is SEHNR and CDR2 is FQNEAQ in the germline V gene (reference sequence). V was trimmed by 5 bases and J by 8 bases, leaving 15 bases between them. The CDR3 has 13 residues. CDR3 in amino acids: CASSPLLYEGYTF. The CDR3 DNA follows: TGTGCCAGCAGCCCCCTTCTCTATGAAGGCTACACCTTC.

A word on this clone: Additional DNA sequences in this sample encode the identical CDR3. The chain recombines TRBV5-1 with TRBJ2-7; D gene ambiguous. The CDR3 runs to 13 residues. Germline CDR1 and CDR2: SGHRS and YFSETQ. V dropped 4 bases and J dropped 0 bases, with 8 bases sitting between them. In DNA form, the CDR3 reads TGCGCCAGCAGCCGAGACTTCTCCTACGAGCAGTACTTC. It codes for CASSRDFSYEQYF.

This rearrangement joins TRBV5-1 to TRBJ1-2; a weak D match, TRBD1 (5 bases). The CDR3 loop spans 16 amino acids. CDR1 and CDR2 (germline): SGHRS, YFSETQ. The ends were cut back, 2 bases at V and 4 bases at J, with 18 bases in the middle. CDR3 sequence reads: CASSFHPSDDSYGYTF. The CDR3 bases are TGCGCCAGCAGCTTCCACCCATCAGACGACAGCTATGGCTACACCTTC.

This chain connects TRBV6-2 or TRBV6-3 to TRBJ1-1; D not resolved. The CDR3 extends over 14 amino acids. Trimming stripped 0 bases from V and 3 bases from J, with 8 bases between. CDR1 MNHEY and CDR2 SVGEGT come from the germline V gene. The DNA for the CDR3 is TGTGCCAGCAGTTACTCAGAGAGGCACACTGAAGCTTTCTTT. Encoded protein: CASSYSERHTEAFF.

Only a few counts were recorded for this clone. This chain connects TRBV7-8 to TRBJ1-4; D gene ambiguous. The CDR3 sequence is 14 residues long. V was clipped by 5 bases and J by 7 bases, with 14 bases between them. CDR1 and CDR2 (germline): SGHVS, FQNEAQ. The CDR3 spells CASSLRPPTEKLFF. CDR3 DNA: TGTGCCAGCAGCCTGAGACCACCCACTGAAAAACTGTTTTTT.

The gene calls are TRBV7-9 and TRBJ1-1; D remains ambiguous. Looked up from germline, CDR1 is SEHNR and CDR2 is FQNEAQ (reference sequence). This CDR3 contains 14 residues. The V gene lost 0 bases and the J gene lost 1 base, with 6 bases spanning the gap. The CDR3 nucleotides read TGTGCCAGCAGCTTAGCGTTAGGGAACACTGAAGCTTTCTTT. Translation: CASSLALGNTEAFF.

This chain connects TRBV18 to TRBJ1-2, with TRBD1 identical over 7 bases. The germline V gene has CDR1 KGHSH and CDR2 LQKENI. V shed 4 bases and J 2 bases; nucleotides not matched to a gene: 7. This CDR3 is 15 amino acids long. Here the CDR3 reads CASSQTTGTNYGYTF. In DNA form, the CDR3 reads TGTGCCAGCTCACAAACGACAGGGACCAACTATGGCTACACCTTC.

The chain's CDR3 is CASSLYGTGSSYEQYF. In nucleotides, the CDR3 is TGTGCCAGCAGTTTATATGGGACAGGTTCATCCTACGAGCAGTACTTC. The chain recombines TRBV28 with TRBJ2-7, with TRBD1 matching 8 bases. The germline V gene has CDR1 MDHEN and CDR2 SYDVKM. CDR3 length: 16 amino acids. V was clipped by 1 base and J by 1 base; unmatched bases: 6.

This chain joins TRBV7-9 and TRBJ1-1; D possibly corresponds to TRBD1 (5 bases). The germline CDR1 and CDR2 sequences are SEHNR and FQNEAQ (reference sequence). This CDR3 comprises 13 residues. The V end was cut by 7 bases, the J end by 3 bases, with 12 bases between. The DNA of the CDR3 is TGTGCCAGCAAAAGGCAGGGCCACACTGAAGCTTTCTTT. As protein: CASKRQGHTEAFF.

The J gene is TRBJ1-4, the V gene TRBV7-9; D is uncertain. Germline V CDR1 and CDR2: SEHNR, FQNEAQ (reference sequence). V was shortened by 11 bases and J by 5 bases, with 12 bases between the two germline ends. There are 12 residues in the CDR3. The CDR3 loop reads CAPGNTNEKLFF. DNA for the CDR3: TGTGCCCCCGGCAACACGAATGAAAAACTGTTTTTT.

This chain links TRBV2 with TRBJ1-1, with unresolved D. This CDR3 has 16 residues. Germline lookup yields CDR1 SNHLY and CDR2 FYNNEI. Trimming shortened V by 4 bases and J by 3 bases, and 18 bases separated the two germline ends. The CDR3 region is CASSAQARTVYTEAFF. The DNA for the CDR3 is TGTGCCAGCAGTGCCCAGGCCCGGACGGTATACACTGAAGCTTTCTTT.

In DNA form, the CDR3 reads TGTGCCAGCAGCCTCCGGGCCTTCTATGGCTACACCTTC. The encoded protein is CASSLRAFYGYTF. This chain joins TRBV3-1 (or the pseudogene TRBV3-2) and TRBJ1-2; D gene unclear. Between the trimmed V and J ends, which lost 4 bases and 4 bases, there was a span of 10 bases. CDR3 length: 13 residues. Germline loops: CDR1 LGHDT, CDR2 YNNKEL (reference sequence).

The CDR3 here is CASSAEGTPQETQYF. CDR3 coding DNA: TGTGCCAGCAGCGCTGAAGGGACTCCCCAAGAGACCCAGTACTTC. The V and J genes are TRBV9 and TRBJ2-5; D is possibly TRBD2 (6 bases). Germline V gene data show CDR1 as SGDLS and CDR2 as YYNGEE. Trimming removed 3 bases at V and 1 base at J, with 13 bases between. This CDR3 spans 15 amino acids. Combining the CDR3 with reference TRBV9 and TRBJ2-5 gives the whole variable domain DSGVTQTPKHLITATGQRVTLRCSPRSGDLSVYWYQQSLDQGLQFLIQYYNGEERAKGNILERFSAQQFPDLHSELNLSSLELGDSALYFCASSAEGTPQETQYFGPGTRLLVL.

The chain couples TRBV2 to TRBJ1-2, with 7 bases fitting TRBD1. Germline values: CDR1 SNHLY, CDR2 FYNNEI. The CDR3 covers 16 residues. Germline trimming cut 3 bases from V and 2 bases from J; bases unmatched to any gene: 9. CDR3 DNA: TGTGCCAGCAGTGACGAGGGCAGGGGGTTAAACTATGGCTACACCTTC. It yields the protein CASSDEGRGLNYGYTF.